A selection of T cell receptor beta chains follows, all from one sample in a study of blood T cell repertoires in COVID-19. Only in-frame clones appear in the TCRdb table, and some are missing; sequencing was by immunoSEQ multiplex PCR. The sample lists around 290,000 clones; around 90% were seen once. The sequenced sample consisted of PBMCs or T cells enriched from blood (not recorded which). The source of these receptors is a woman aged 40 to 50 who had recovered from COVID-19. The CDR3 runs from the conserved cysteine through the conserved F or W. A D gene is named only where the DNA matches it firmly. Where a row states a size, it is once, few, many or the class of an expanded clone; other rows omit it.

V: TRBV2
size: once
J: TRBJ2-3
D: TRBD2
CDR3: CASSEKPSGRTDTQYF
DNA: TGTGCCAGCAGTGAAAAGCCTAGCGGGAGGACAGATACGCAGTATTTT

V: TRBV2
size: NA
J: TRBJ1-4
D: NA
CDR3: CASSEAGRAGEKLFF
DNA: TGTGCCAGCAGTGAAGCGGGGAGGGCGGGTGAAAAACTGTTTTTT

V: TRBV7-9
size: NA
J: TRBJ1-2
D: NA
CDR3: CASSAGTLNYGYTF
DNA: TGTGCCAGCAGCGCCGGGACACTTAACTATGGCTACACCTTC

V: TRBV30
size: NA
J: TRBJ2-1
D: NA
CDR3: CAWSVSRLSRQFF
DNA: TGTGCCTGGAGTGTCTCTAGGCTCTCCCGGCAGTTCTTC

V: TRBV6-5
size: NA
J: TRBJ1-2
D: NA
CDR3: CASSRQGDYGYTF
DNA: TGTGCCAGCAGTAGGCAGGGCGACTATGGCTACACCTTC

V: TRBV7-9
size: NA
J: TRBJ1-6
D: NA
CDR3: CASSLASSPLHF
DNA: TGTGCCAGCAGCCTTGCAAGCTCACCCCTCCACTTT

V: TRBV28
size: NA
J: TRBJ1-1
D: TRBD1
CDR3: CASRLYRGVAEAFF
DNA: TGTGCCAGCAGGCTTTACAGGGGGGTGGCTGAAGCTTTCTTT

V: TRBV30
size: NA
J: TRBJ1-2
D: TRBD1
CDR3: CAWSVKQGDGYTF
DNA: TGTGCCTGGAGTGTGAAACAGGGGGATGGCTACACCTTC

V: TRBV6-5
size: NA
J: TRBJ1-5
D: NA
CDR3: CASSSRQYNNQPQHF
DNA: TGTGCCAGCAGTTCGCGACAGTATAACAATCAGCCCCAGCATTTT

V: TRBV7-8
size: NA
J: TRBJ2-4
D: TRBD2
CDR3: CASSLASGANIQYF
DNA: TGTGCCAGCAGCTTGGCTAGCGGGGCAAACATTCAGTACTTC

V: TRBV10-3
size: NA
J: TRBJ2-2
D: TRBD1
CDR3: CAISEPQGVGTGELFF
DNA: TGTGCCATCAGTGAGCCGCAGGGGGTGGGCACCGGGGAGCTGTTTTTT

V: TRBV7-2
size: once
J: TRBJ2-1
D: TRBD2
CDR3: CASSATPSGYNEQFF
DNA: TGTGCCAGCAGCGCCACACCTAGCGGCTACAATGAGCAGTTCTTC

V: TRBV7-9
size: NA
J: TRBJ2-5
D: NA
CDR3: CASSALQNYQETQYF
DNA: TGTGCCAGCAGCGCCCTTCAGAATTACCAAGAGACCCAGTACTTC

V: TRBV9
size: NA
J: TRBJ2-7
D: TRBD2
CDR3: CASSERLAGTQYF
DNA: TGTGCCAGCAGCGAAAGACTAGCGGGAACGCAGTACTTC

V: TRBV27
size: once
J: TRBJ1-6
D: TRBD1
CDR3: CASSSPIRTGLSPLHF
DNA: TGTGCCAGCAGTTCTCCCATTCGGACAGGTCTCTCACCCCTCCACTTT

V: TRBV9
size: NA
J: TRBJ1-4
D: NA
CDR3: CASSSGHSTFGEKLFF
DNA: TGTGCCAGCAGCTCCGGCCACAGTACTTTCGGTGAAAAACTGTTTTTT

V: TRBV30
size: NA
J: TRBJ1-2
D: TRBD1
CDR3: CAWSGTGSSYGYTF
DNA: TGTGCCTGGAGTGGGACAGGGTCGAGCTATGGCTACACCTTC

V: TRBV7-9
size: NA
J: TRBJ1-6
D: NA
CDR3: CASSLPGNYNSPLHF
DNA: TGTGCCAGCAGCTTACCGGGAAACTATAATTCACCCCTCCACTTT

V: TRBV5-1
size: NA
J: TRBJ2-5
D: NA
CDR3: CASSPGRGETQYF
DNA: TGCGCCAGCAGCCCCGGACGGGGAGAGACCCAGTACTTC

V: TRBV5-1
size: once
J: TRBJ1-1
D: NA
CDR3: CASSLIADTEAFF
DNA: TGCGCCAGCAGTCTCATAGCAGACACTGAAGCTTTCTTT

V: TRBV7-8
size: NA
J: TRBJ2-7
D: TRBD1
CDR3: CASSQEDRAIHEQYF
DNA: TGTGCCAGCAGCCAAGAGGACAGGGCTATCCACGAGCAGTACTTC

V: TRBV9
size: NA
J: TRBJ2-2
D: NA
CDR3: CASSVGTGNLDTGELFF
DNA: TGTGCCAGCAGCGTTGGGACTGGGAACTTGGACACCGGGGAGCTGTTTTTT

V: TRBV6-2/TRBV6-3
size: NA
J: TRBJ1-1
D: NA
CDR3: CASSWRRGTEAFF
DNA: TGTGCCAGCAGCTGGCGGAGAGGCACTGAAGCTTTCTTT

V: TRBV6-2/TRBV6-3
size: NA
J: TRBJ2-7
D: NA
CDR3: CASSIQGTPREQYF
DNA: TGTGCCAGCAGTATACAGGGGACTCCCCGGGAGCAGTACTTC

V: TRBV12-3/TRBV12-4
size: NA
J: TRBJ1-2
D: NA
CDR3: CASSPQGFGGYTF
DNA: TGTGCCAGCAGCCCTCAGGGGTTCGGTGGCTACACCTTC

V: TRBV7-3
size: NA
J: TRBJ2-7
D: NA
CDR3: CASSLSGGEDEQYF
DNA: TGTGCCAGCAGCTTATCCGGGGGAGAGGACGAGCAGTACTTC

V: TRBV12-3/TRBV12-4
size: NA
J: TRBJ1-1
D: NA
CDR3: CASSFVYEAFF
DNA: TGTGCCAGCAGTTTCGTCTACGAAGCTTTCTTT

V: TRBV28
size: NA
J: TRBJ1-2
D: NA
CDR3: CASSPGSSYGYTF
DNA: TGTGCCAGCAGCCCAGGGTCCTCATATGGCTACACCTTC

V: TRBV6-5
size: NA
J: TRBJ2-2
D: NA
CDR3: CASYALDSHGELFF
DNA: TGTGCCAGCTATGCCCTTGACTCACACGGGGAGCTGTTTTTT

V: TRBV25-1
size: NA
J: TRBJ1-1
D: NA
CDR3: CASSEYMNTEAFF
DNA: TGTGCCAGCAGTGAATATATGAACACTGAAGCTTTCTTT

V: TRBV27
size: few
J: TRBJ1-5
D: TRBD1
CDR3: CASKPDRVSNQPQHF
DNA: TGTGCCAGCAAACCGGACAGGGTGAGCAATCAGCCCCAGCATTTT

V: TRBV7-6
size: NA
J: TRBJ2-1
D: NA
CDR3: CASSLVGGYEQFF
DNA: TGTGCCAGCAGCTTAGTTGGGGGGTATGAGCAGTTCTTC

V: TRBV3-1/TRBV3-2
size: NA
J: TRBJ2-2
D: NA
CDR3: CASSPEGRELFF
DNA: TGTGCCAGCAGCCCCGAGGGCCGGGAGCTGTTTTTT

V: TRBV9
size: NA
J: TRBJ2-7
D: TRBD1
CDR3: CASSVDGQGGREQYF
DNA: TGTGCCAGCAGCGTAGACGGACAGGGAGGCCGCGAGCAGTACTTC

V: TRBV7-2
size: NA
J: TRBJ1-4
D: TRBD1
CDR3: CASSSHRQTGGGEKLFF
DNA: TGTGCCAGCAGCTCCCACCGTCAGACAGGGGGGGGTGAAAAACTGTTTTTT

V: TRBV7-6
size: NA
J: TRBJ2-7
D: TRBD1
CDR3: CASSSFLGQGSYEQYF
DNA: TGTGCCAGCAGCTCATTTTTGGGACAGGGCTCCTACGAGCAGTACTTC

V: TRBV7-2
size: NA
J: TRBJ1-1
D: NA
CDR3: CASSPRGDNTEAFF
DNA: TGTGCCAGCAGCCCTAGGGGCGACAACACTGAAGCTTTCTTT

V: TRBV5-1
size: once
J: TRBJ1-6
D: NA
CDR3: CASSLAGVWPLHF
DNA: TGCGCCAGCAGCTTGGCCGGGGTCTGGCCCCTCCACTTT

V: TRBV19
size: NA
J: TRBJ2-1
D: TRBD1
CDR3: CASKVGTGTYNEQFF
DNA: TGTGCCAGTAAAGTAGGGACAGGGACGTACAATGAGCAGTTCTTC

V: TRBV7-2
size: NA
J: TRBJ1-1
D: NA
CDR3: CASSDFTSTEAFF
DNA: TGTGCCAGCAGCGACTTTACTTCCACTGAAGCTTTCTTT

V: TRBV18
size: NA
J: TRBJ2-3
D: TRBD2
CDR3: CASSPPGLAGGSTDTQYF
DNA: TGTGCCAGCTCACCACCTGGGCTAGCGGGGGGGTCAACAGATACGCAGTATTTT

V: TRBV2
size: NA
J: TRBJ1-2
D: NA
CDR3: CASRKDGSGGSGYTF
DNA: TGTGCCAGCAGAAAGGACGGGAGCGGGGGGAGCGGCTACACCTTC

V: TRBV7-3
size: once
J: TRBJ1-1
D: NA
CDR3: CASSLSDTEAFF
DNA: TGTGCCAGCAGCTTATCTGACACTGAAGCTTTCTTT

V: TRBV29-1
size: NA
J: TRBJ1-2
D: NA
CDR3: CSVEDPVGRGYTF
DNA: TGCAGCGTGGAGGATCCTGTCGGGCGGGGCTACACCTTC

V: TRBV18
size: NA
J: TRBJ1-2
D: NA
CDR3: CASSPSGDYGYTF
DNA: TGTGCCAGCTCACCATCAGGGGACTATGGCTACACCTTC

V: TRBV4-1
size: NA
J: TRBJ1-6
D: NA
CDR3: CASSQGRMQGLENNSPLHF
DNA: TGCGCCAGCAGCCAGGGCCGAATGCAGGGGTTGGAGAATAATTCACCCCTCCACTTT

V: TRBV6-1
size: once
J: TRBJ2-7
D: TRBD1
CDR3: CASSERTGRTYEQYF
DNA: TGTGCCAGCAGTGAACGGACAGGGAGAACCTACGAGCAGTACTTC

V: TRBV15
size: NA
J: TRBJ2-1
D: NA
CDR3: CATSREQGIWNEQFF
DNA: TGTGCCACCAGCAGAGAACAGGGTATTTGGAATGAGCAGTTCTTC

V: TRBV7-9
size: few
J: TRBJ1-4
D: NA
CDR3: CASSWAGPEEKLFF
DNA: TGTGCCAGCAGCTGGGCAGGGCCCGAAGAAAAACTGTTTTTT

V: TRBV9
size: once
J: TRBJ1-2
D: TRBD1
CDR3: CASSVRDSLKEFYGYTF
DNA: TGTGCCAGCAGCGTACGGGACAGCCTCAAAGAATTCTATGGCTACACCTTC

V: TRBV6-5
size: NA
J: TRBJ1-2
D: TRBD1
CDR3: CATEGGTGGKDGYTF
DNA: TGTGCCACCGAGGGGGGGACAGGGGGAAAGGATGGCTACACCTTC

V: TRBV7-3
size: NA
J: TRBJ2-3
D: NA
CDR3: CASSLQVTDTQYF
DNA: TGTGCCAGCAGCTTACAGGTGACAGATACGCAGTATTTT

V: TRBV5-4
size: NA
J: TRBJ1-1
D: NA
CDR3: CASSLDPRNTEAFF
DNA: TGTGCCAGCAGCTTGGATCCGAGGAACACTGAAGCTTTCTTT

V: TRBV7-9
size: few
J: TRBJ1-3
D: NA
CDR3: CASSLRQAGNTIYF
DNA: TGTGCCAGCAGCTTACGACAGGCTGGAAACACCATATATTTT

V: TRBV11-2
size: NA
J: TRBJ1-2
D: NA
CDR3: CASSLGTSRGYGYTF
DNA: TGTGCCAGCAGCCTTGGGACATCTAGGGGCTATGGCTACACCTTC